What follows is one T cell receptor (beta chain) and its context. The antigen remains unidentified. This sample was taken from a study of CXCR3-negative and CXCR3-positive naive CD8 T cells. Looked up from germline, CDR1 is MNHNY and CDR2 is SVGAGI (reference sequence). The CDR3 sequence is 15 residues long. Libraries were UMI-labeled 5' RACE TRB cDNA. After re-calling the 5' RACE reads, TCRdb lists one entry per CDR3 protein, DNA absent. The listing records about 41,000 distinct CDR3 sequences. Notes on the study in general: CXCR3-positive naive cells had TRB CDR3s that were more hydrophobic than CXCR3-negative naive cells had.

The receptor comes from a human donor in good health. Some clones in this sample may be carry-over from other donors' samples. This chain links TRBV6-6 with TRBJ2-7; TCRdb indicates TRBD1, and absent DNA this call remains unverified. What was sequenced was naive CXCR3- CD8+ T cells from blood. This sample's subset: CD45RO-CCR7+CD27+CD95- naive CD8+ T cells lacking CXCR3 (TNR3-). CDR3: CASSYSEQGGYEQYF.